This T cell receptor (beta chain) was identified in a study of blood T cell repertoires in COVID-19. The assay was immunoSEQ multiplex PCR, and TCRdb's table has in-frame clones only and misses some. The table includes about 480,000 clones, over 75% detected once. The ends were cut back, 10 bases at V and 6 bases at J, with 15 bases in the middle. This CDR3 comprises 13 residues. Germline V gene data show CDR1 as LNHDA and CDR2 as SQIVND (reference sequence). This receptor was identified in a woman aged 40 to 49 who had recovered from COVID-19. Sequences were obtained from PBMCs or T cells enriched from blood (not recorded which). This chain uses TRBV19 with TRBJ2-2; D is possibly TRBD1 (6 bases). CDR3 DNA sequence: TGTGCCACCAAGGACAGACTATCCGGGGAGCTGTTTTTT. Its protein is CATKDRLSGELFF.